The 23 T cell receptor beta chains reported below all come from one sample, sequenced in a study of cytomegalovirus exposure and HLA in healthy donors. This table comes from immunoSEQ multiplex PCR, and its TCRdb copy is limited to in-frame clones, with some not included. The repertoire holds some 80,000 clones, 95% to 96% seen once, with 1.3% in the top ten. The source material was PBMCs. Receptor source: a woman between 18 and 29 years old in good health and CMV-seronegative.

This clone was seen just once. V and J are TRBV19 and TRBJ2-7; tentatively, D is TRBD1 (7 bases). The CDR3 is 14 amino acids. The V and J ends lost 2 bases and 5 bases respectively, with 13 bases between them. CDR1 LNHDA and CDR2 SQIVND come from the germline V gene (reference sequence). CDR3 sequence reads: CASSIPGGINEQYF. CDR3 bases: TGTGCCAGTAGTATACCAGGGGGGATTAACGAGCAGTACTTC.

The genes are TRBV7-2 and TRBJ2-2, with D unclear. The V and J ends lost 2 bases and 6 bases respectively, with 4 bases between them. The CDR3 spans 12 residues. Germline CDR1 reads SGHTA; CDR2 reads FQGNSA. CDR3 residues: CASSLLAGELFF. The CDR3 DNA follows: TGTGCCAGCAGCTTACTCGCCGGGGAGCTGTTTTTT. The variable domain in full, with the rest retrieved from reference TRBV7-2 and TRBJ2-2, is GAGVSQSPSNKVTEKGKDVELRCDPISGHTALYWYRQSLGQGLEFLIYFQGNSAPDKSGLPSDRFSAERTGGSVSTLTIQRTQQEDSAVYLCASSLLAGELFFGEGSRLTVL.

The chain links TRBV10-2 to TRBJ2-7, with 11 bases identical to TRBD2. V trimming: 7 bases; J trimming: 5 bases; junction bases outside the gene matches: 10. The germline CDR1 and CDR2 sequences are WSHSY and SAAADI. The CDR3 has 15 residues. As DNA, the CDR3 is TGCGCCAGCAAAATGGGTAGCGGGAGGGCCAACGAGCAGTACTTC. Its protein is CASKMGSGRANEQYF.

This clone was recorded only once. This sequence joins TRBV28 and TRBJ2-7; possibly TRBD2 for D (6 bases). CDR1 is MDHEN and CDR2 is SYDVKM in the germline V gene. This CDR3 has 12 amino acids. V shed 4 bases and J shed 12 bases, with 16 bases lying between them. The CDR3 DNA reads as TGTGCCAGCAGTTCCACTAGCCGGGAAAGGTACTTC. It yields the protein CASSSTSRERYF.

The V call is TRBV28, the J call TRBJ1-1; 8 bases align to TRBD1. V shed 6 bases and J 1 base; nucleotides not matched to a gene: 7. The CDR3 runs 15 residues. Germline lookup yields CDR1 MDHEN and CDR2 SYDVKM. CDR3 coding DNA: TGTGCCAGCAGAACAGGGGGGGGGCAGAACACTGAAGCTTTCTTT. Amino acid sequence: CASRTGGGQNTEAFF.

A single count supports this clone. This chain joins TRBV28 and TRBJ2-7; 7 positions match TRBD2. This CDR3 region has 13 residues. After removal of 3 bases from V and 9 bases from J, the junction contained 8 bases not matched to a gene. Per germline, CDR1 MDHEN and CDR2 SYDVKM. The DNA of the CDR3 is TGTGCCAGCAGTTTGTGGTCGGGGAGGGGGCAGTACTTC. This sequence encodes CASSLWSGRGQYF.

The chain has TRBV5-6 and TRBJ2-4; TRBD1 agrees at 9 bases. Germline V gives CDR1 SGHDT, CDR2 YYEEEE. This CDR3 has 13 residues. V dropped 4 bases and J dropped 9; count of bases not matched to a gene: 5. The CDR3 reads CASSKGQGSIQYF. The CDR3 nucleotides read TGTGCCAGCAGCAAGGGACAGGGCAGCATTCAGTACTTC. The variable domain in full, with the rest retrieved from reference TRBV5-6 and TRBJ2-4, is DAGVTQSPTHLIKTRGQQVTLRCSPKSGHDTVSWYQQALGQGPQFIFQYYEEEERQRGNFPDRFSGHQFPNYSSELNVNALLLGDSALYLCASSKGQGSIQYFGAGTRLSVL.

The V and J genes are TRBV19 and TRBJ1-2; D not certain. The germline V gene encodes CDR1 LNHDA and CDR2 SQIVND (reference sequence). Trimming took 2 bases from V and 7 from J, leaving 8 bases between them. There are 12 residues in the CDR3. The CDR3 DNA sequence: TGTGCCAGTAGTATACAGTTTGGTGGCTACACCTTC. Its translation: CASSIQFGGYTF.

This chain joins TRBV10-3 and TRBJ1-2, with D hard to call. Trimming stripped 10 bases from V and 8 bases from J, with 23 bases between. Germline V gene sequence: CDR1 ENHRY, CDR2 SYGVKD. This CDR3 has 14 residues. For the CDR3, the DNA is TGTGCCACCCACCAGACCGAAGTAGCGAGGGGCTACACCTTC. This gives the protein CATHQTEVARGYTF.

V is TRBV10-1 and J is TRBJ1-1, with unresolved D. This CDR3 region has 12 residues. The ends were cut back, 2 bases at V and 5 bases at J, with 6 bases in the middle. CDR1 WNHNN and CDR2 SYGVQD come from the germline V gene (reference sequence). CDR3: CASSEAQTEAFF. DNA for the CDR3: TGCGCCAGCAGTGAGGCCCAGACTGAAGCTTTCTTT.

V usage is TRBV23-1 and J usage is TRBJ1-1; weak D call: TRBD1 (5 bases). TRBV23-1 is annotated as an ORF whose role is uncertain. With 6 bases removed from V and 1 base from J, the gap between germline ends came to 21 bases. The CDR3 extends over 17 amino acids. This chain's CDR3 is CASRVPEGQETNTEAFF. CDR3 bases: TGCGCCAGCAGGGTCCCTGAAGGACAAGAGACGAACACTGAAGCTTTCTTT.

The gene calls are TRBV25-1 and TRBJ2-5; D is unclear. The CDR3 length is 13 residues. The ends were cut back, 3 bases at V and 1 base at J, with 6 bases in the middle. Looked up from germline, CDR1 is MGHDK and CDR2 is SYGVNS. CDR3 amino acids: CASSDTAQETQYF. CDR3 nucleotides: TGTGCCAGCAGTGATACAGCCCAAGAGACCCAGTACTTC.

The chain employs TRBV14 and TRBJ2-7; 8 bases match TRBD1. Per germline, CDR1 SGHDN and CDR2 FVKESK. The trim removed 4 bases at V and 2 bases at J, leaving 7 bases unmatched. The CDR3 is made up of 15 amino acids. Here the CDR3 DNA reads TGTGCCAGCAGCCCTCCACAGGGGGTAACCTACGAGCAGTACTTC. Its protein product is CASSPPQGVTYEQYF.

The V gene is TRBV4-1, the J gene TRBJ2-4; TRBD2 matches at 7 bases. Per the germline V gene, CDR1 is MGHRA and CDR2 is YSYEKL. The V segment lost 8 bases and the J segment 6 bases; nucleotides outside the gene matches: 7. There are 13 residues in the CDR3. CDR3 DNA: TGCGCCAGCGGGGAGGGATCGGGAAACATTCAGTACTTC. Protein: CASGEGSGNIQYF.

The rearrangement uses TRBV7-9 and TRBJ2-2, with D unresolved. Germline V lookup: CDR1 SEHNR, CDR2 FQNEAQ (reference sequence). Trimming shortened V by 3 bases and J by 2 bases, and 10 bases separated the two germline ends. The CDR3 consists of 15 residues. In DNA form, the CDR3 reads TGTGCCAGCAGCTTTTTGGCAGTTAACACCGGGGAGCTGTTTTTT. This gives the protein CASSFLAVNTGELFF.

The chain carries TRBV6-6 and TRBJ1-4; tentative D call: TRBD1 (5 bases). From germline, CDR1 is MNHNY and CDR2 SVGAGI (reference sequence). CDR3 size: 14 residues. V gave up 0 bases and J gave up 5 bases, with 7 bases separating them. The CDR3 is CASSYSSGNEKLFF. The CDR3, as DNA: TGTGCCAGCAGTTACTCGTCAGGGAATGAAAAACTGTTTTTT.

The chain is built from TRBV7-9 and TRBJ2-5, with 8 nucleotides matching TRBD2. The trim removed 7 bases at V and 3 bases at J, leaving 7 bases unmatched. The germline V gene encodes CDR1 SEHNR and CDR2 FQNEAQ (reference sequence). The CDR3 spans 14 residues. CDR3 nucleotides: TGTGCCAGCACCCACCGGGGGGGGGAAGAGACCCAGTACTTC. This translates into CASTHRGGEETQYF.

The gene calls are TRBV27 and TRBJ2-3; TRBD2 aligns across 7 bases. Germline assignment: CDR1 MNHEY and CDR2 SMNVEV (reference sequence). Germline trimming cut 4 bases from V and 2 bases from J; bases unmatched to any gene: 9. This CDR3 comprises 16 residues. CDR3 protein: CASSSLTSVPTDTQYF. CDR3 in DNA: TGTGCCAGCAGTTCTCTTACTAGCGTCCCCACAGATACGCAGTATTTT.

The genes are TRBV2 and TRBJ1-2; D gene unclear. Germline CDR1 reads SNHLY; CDR2 reads FYNNEI. CDR3 length: 10 residues. Trimming stripped 7 bases from V and 6 bases from J, with 6 bases between. The CDR3 is CASTRNGYTF. In DNA form, the CDR3 reads TGTGCCAGCACCAGGAATGGCTACACCTTC. Full variable domain (rest looked up from reference TRBV2 and TRBJ1-2): EPEVTQTPSHQVTQMGQEVILRCVPISNHLYFYWYRQILGQKVEFLVSFYNNEISEKSEIFDDQFSVERPDGSNFTLKIRSTKLEDSAMYFCASTRNGYTFGSGTRLTVV.

This clone showed up just once. The V and J genes are TRBV7-9 and TRBJ2-3; D is ambiguous. Looked up from germline, CDR1 is SEHNR and CDR2 is FQNEAQ (reference sequence). The CDR3 is 12 residues long. V was cut by 6 bases and J by 5 bases, with 9 bases left in between. The CDR3 nucleotides are TGTGCCAGCAGTTCAAACTTAGATACGCAGTATTTT. It yields the protein CASSSNLDTQYF.

The chain links TRBV6-5 to TRBJ2-3; 7 positions match TRBD2. In germline, CDR1 is MNHEY, CDR2 SVGAGI. Trimming removed 2 bases from V and 2 bases from J; junction bases left unmatched: 4. The CDR3 runs to 15 residues. The DNA of the CDR3 is TGTGCCAGCAGTTACGCGGGAGACTACACAGATACGCAGTATTTT. This sequence encodes CASSYAGDYTDTQYF.

The rearrangement joins TRBV28 to TRBJ1-1; D gene uncertain. The CDR3 extends over 13 amino acids. In germline, CDR1 is MDHEN, CDR2 SYDVKM. V was cut by 3 bases and J by 1 base, with 6 bases left in between. CDR3 nucleotides: TGTGCCAGCAGTTTGCCAGGGAACACTGAAGCTTTCTTT. Its translation is CASSLPGNTEAFF.

The chain uses TRBV28 and TRBJ1-2; possible D gene TRBD1, 5 bases. V was cut by 10 bases and J by 6 bases, with 21 bases left in between. The CDR3 sequence is 14 residues long. Germline V gene lookup returns CDR1 MDHEN and CDR2 SYDVKM. CDR3 sequence (DNA): TGTGCCACCCGGCCGACAGACTCCTATGATGGCTACACCTTC. This sequence encodes CATRPTDSYDGYTF.